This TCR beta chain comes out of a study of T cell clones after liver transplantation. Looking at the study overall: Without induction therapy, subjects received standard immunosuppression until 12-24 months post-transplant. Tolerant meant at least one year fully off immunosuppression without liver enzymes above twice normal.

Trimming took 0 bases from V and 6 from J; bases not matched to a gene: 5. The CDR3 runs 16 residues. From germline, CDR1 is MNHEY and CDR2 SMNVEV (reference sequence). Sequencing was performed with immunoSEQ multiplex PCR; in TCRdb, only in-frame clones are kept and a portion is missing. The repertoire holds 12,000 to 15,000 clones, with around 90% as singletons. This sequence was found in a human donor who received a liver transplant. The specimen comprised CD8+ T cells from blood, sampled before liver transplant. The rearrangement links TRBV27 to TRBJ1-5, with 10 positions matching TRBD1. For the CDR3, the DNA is TGTGCCAGCAGTTTATCGCCGGGGACAGGGGTTCAGCCCCAGCATTTT. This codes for CASSLSPGTGVQPQHF.